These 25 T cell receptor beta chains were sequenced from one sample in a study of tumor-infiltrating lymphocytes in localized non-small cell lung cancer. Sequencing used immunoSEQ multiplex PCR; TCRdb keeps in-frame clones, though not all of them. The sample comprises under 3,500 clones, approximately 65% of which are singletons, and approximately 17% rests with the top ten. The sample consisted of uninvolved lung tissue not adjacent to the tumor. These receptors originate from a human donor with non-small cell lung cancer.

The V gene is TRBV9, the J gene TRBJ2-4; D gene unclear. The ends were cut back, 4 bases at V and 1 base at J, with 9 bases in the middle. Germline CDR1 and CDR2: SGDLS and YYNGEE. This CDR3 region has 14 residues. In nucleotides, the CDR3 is TGTGCCAGCAGCTCAGGAATTGCCAAAAACATTCAGTACTTC. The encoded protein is CASSSGIAKNIQYF.

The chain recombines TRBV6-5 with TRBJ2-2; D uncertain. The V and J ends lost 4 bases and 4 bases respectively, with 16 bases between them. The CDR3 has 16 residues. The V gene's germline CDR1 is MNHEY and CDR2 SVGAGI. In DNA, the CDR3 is TGTGCCAGCAGTTCCTCAACCCGGGCTAGCACCGGGGAGCTGTTTTTT. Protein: CASSSSTRASTGELFF.

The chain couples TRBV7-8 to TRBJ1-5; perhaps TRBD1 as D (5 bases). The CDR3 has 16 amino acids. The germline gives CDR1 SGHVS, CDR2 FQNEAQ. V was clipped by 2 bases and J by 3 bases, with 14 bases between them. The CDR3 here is CASSLSGGTINQPQHF. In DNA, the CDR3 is TGTGCCAGCAGCTTAAGCGGGGGGACTATCAATCAGCCCCAGCATTTT.

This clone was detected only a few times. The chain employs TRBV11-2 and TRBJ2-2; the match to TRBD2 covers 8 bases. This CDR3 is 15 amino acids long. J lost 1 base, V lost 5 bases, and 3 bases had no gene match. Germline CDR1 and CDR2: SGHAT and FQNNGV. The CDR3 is CASSPSGGNTGELFF. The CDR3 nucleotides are TGTGCCAGCAGCCCAAGCGGGGGGAACACCGGGGAGCTGTTTTTT.

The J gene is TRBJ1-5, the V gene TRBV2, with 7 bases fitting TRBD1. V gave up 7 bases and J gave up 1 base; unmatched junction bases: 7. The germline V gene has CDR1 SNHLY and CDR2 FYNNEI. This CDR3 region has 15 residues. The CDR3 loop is CASTRGRGSNQPQHF. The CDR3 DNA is TGTGCCAGCACCCGGGGCAGGGGGAGCAATCAGCCCCAGCATTTT.

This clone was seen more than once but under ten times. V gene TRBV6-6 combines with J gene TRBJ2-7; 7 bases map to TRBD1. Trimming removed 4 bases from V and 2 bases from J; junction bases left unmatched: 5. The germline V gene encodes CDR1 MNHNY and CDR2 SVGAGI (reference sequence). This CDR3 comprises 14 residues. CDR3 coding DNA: TGTGCCAGCAGTTTAACAGGGGTTGCCTACGAGCAGTACTTC. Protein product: CASSLTGVAYEQYF.

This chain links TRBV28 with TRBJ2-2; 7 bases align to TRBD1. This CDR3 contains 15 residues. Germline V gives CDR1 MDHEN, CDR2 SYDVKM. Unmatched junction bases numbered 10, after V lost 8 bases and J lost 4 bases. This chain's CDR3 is CASGWPGQSTGELFF. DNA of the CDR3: TGTGCCAGCGGTTGGCCGGGACAGTCCACCGGGGAGCTGTTTTTT.

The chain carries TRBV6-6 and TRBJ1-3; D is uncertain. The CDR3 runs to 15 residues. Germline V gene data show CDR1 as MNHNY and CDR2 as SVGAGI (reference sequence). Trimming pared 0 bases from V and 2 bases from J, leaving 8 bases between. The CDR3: CASSYSEGTGNTIYF. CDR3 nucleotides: TGTGCCAGCAGTTACTCGGAAGGAACTGGAAACACCATATATTTT.

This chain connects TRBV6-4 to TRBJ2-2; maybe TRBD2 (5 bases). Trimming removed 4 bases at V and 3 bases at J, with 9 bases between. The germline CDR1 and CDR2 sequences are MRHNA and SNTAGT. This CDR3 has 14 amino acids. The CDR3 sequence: CASSVAGDTGELFF. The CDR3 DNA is TGTGCCAGCAGTGTGGCGGGTGACACCGGGGAGCTGTTTTTT.

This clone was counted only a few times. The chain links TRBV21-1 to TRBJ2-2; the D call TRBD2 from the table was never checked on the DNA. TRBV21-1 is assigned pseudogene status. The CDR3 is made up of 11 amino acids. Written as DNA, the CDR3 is TGTGCCAGCTGGAGCACCGGGGAGCTGTTTTTT. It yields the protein CASWSTGELFF.

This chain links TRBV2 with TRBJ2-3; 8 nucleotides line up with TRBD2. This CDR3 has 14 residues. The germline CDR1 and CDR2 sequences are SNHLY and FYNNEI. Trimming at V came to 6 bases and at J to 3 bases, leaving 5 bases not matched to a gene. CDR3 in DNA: TGTGCCAGCAGCTGGGGACTAGGAACAGATACGCAGTATTTT. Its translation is CASSWGLGTDTQYF. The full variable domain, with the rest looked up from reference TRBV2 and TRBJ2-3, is EPEVTQTPSHQVTQMGQEVILRCVPISNHLYFYWYRQILGQKVEFLVSFYNNEISEKSEIFDDQFSVERPDGSNFTLKIRSTKLEDSAMYFCASSWGLGTDTQYFGPGTRLTVL.

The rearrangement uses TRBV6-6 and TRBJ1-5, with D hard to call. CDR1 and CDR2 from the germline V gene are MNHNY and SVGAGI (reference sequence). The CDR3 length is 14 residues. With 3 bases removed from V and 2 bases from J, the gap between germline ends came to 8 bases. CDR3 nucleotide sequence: TGTGCCAGCAGTTATACCGTGGGCAATCAGCCCCAGCATTTT. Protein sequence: CASSYTVGNQPQHF.

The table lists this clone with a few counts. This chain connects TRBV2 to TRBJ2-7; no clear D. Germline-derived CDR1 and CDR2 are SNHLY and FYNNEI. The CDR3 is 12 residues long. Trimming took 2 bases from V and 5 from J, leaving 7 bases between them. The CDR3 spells CASSENFDEQYF. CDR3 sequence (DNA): TGTGCCAGCAGTGAAAATTTCGACGAGCAGTACTTC.

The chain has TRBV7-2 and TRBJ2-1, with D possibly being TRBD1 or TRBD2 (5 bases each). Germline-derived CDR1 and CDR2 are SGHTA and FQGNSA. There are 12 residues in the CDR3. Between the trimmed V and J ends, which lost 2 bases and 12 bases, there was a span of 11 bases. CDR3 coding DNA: TGTGCCAGCAGCTTACTTGGGGGTGCGCAGTTCTTC. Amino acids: CASSLLGGAQFF.

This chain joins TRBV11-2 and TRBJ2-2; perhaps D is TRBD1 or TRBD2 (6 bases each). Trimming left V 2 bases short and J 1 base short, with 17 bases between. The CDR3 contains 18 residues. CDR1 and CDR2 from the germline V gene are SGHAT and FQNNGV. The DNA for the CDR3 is TGTGCCAGCAGCTTACAGTCCTCTGGGGGGCTGAACACCGGGGAGCTGTTTTTT. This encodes CASSLQSSGGLNTGELFF.

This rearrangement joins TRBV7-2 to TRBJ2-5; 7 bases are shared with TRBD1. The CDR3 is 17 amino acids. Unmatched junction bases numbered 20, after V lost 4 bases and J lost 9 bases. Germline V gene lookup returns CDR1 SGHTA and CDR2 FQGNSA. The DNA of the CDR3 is TGTGCCAGCAGCTCCGACAGCGGATCACAGGGGCGGTGGGCCCAGTACTTC. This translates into CASSSDSGSQGRWAQYF.

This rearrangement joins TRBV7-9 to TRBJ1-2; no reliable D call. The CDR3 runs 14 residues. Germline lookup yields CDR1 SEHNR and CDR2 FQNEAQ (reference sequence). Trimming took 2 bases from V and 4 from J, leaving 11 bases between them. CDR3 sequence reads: CASSLQGIGYGYTF. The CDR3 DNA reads TGTGCCAGCAGCTTACAAGGGATTGGCTATGGCTACACCTTC. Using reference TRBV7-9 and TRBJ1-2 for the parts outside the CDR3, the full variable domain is DTGVSQNPRHKITKRGQNVTFRCDPISEHNRLYWYRQTLGQGPEFLTYFQNEAQLEKSRLLSDRFSAERPKGSFSTLEIQRTEQGDSAMYLCASSLQGIGYGYTFGSGTRLTVV.

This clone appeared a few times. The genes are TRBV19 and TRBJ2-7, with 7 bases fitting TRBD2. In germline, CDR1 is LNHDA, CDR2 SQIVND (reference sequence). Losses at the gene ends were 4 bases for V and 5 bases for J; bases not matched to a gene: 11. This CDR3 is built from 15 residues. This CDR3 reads CASSTTSRPTDEQYF. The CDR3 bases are TGTGCCAGTAGTACGACTAGCCGACCTACGGACGAGCAGTACTTC.

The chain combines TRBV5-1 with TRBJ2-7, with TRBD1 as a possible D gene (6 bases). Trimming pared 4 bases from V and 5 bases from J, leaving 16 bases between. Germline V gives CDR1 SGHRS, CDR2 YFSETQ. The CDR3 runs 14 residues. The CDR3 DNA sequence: TGCGCCAGCAGCGGAGGACAGATAGGCAACGAGCAGTACTTC. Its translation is CASSGGQIGNEQYF. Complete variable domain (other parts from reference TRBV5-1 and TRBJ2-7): KAGVTQTPRYLIKTRGQQVTLSCSPISGHRSVSWYQQTPGQGLQFLFEYFSETQRNKGNFPGRFSGRQFSNSRSEMNVSTLELGDSALYLCASSGGQIGNEQYFGPGTRLTVT.

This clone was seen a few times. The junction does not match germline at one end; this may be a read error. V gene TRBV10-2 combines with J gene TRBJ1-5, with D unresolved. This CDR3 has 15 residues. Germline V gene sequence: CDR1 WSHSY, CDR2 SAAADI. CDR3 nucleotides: TGCGCCAGCAGTCAGTATCGGGCCAGTTATCAGTCCCAGCATTTT. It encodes CASSQYRASYQSQHF.

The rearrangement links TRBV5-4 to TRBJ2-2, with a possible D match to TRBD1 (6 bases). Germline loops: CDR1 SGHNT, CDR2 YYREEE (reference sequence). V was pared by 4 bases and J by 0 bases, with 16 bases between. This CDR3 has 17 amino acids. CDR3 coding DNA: TGTGCCAGCAGCCCCTTCAGGGGCCCTCCGAACACCGGGGAGCTGTTTTTT. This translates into CASSPFRGPPNTGELFF.

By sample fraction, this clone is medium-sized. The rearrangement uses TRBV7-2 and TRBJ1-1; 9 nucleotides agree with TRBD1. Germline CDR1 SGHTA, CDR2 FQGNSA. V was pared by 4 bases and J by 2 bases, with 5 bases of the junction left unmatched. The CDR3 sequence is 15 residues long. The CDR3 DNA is TGTGCCAGCAGCTCCGACAGGGGGGAAAACACTGAAGCTTTCTTT. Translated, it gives CASSSDRGENTEAFF.

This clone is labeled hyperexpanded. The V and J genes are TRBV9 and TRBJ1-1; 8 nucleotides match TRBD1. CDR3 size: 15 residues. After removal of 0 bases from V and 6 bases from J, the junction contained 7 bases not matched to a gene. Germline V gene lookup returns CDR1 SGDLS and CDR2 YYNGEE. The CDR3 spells CASSVGGTGDSEAFF. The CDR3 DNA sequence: TGTGCCAGCAGCGTAGGGGGGACAGGTGATTCTGAAGCTTTCTTT.

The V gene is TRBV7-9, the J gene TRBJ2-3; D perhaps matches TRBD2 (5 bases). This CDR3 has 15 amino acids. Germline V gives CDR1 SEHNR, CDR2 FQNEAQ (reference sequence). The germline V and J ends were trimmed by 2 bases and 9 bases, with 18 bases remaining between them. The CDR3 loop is CASSLSFLAGETQYF. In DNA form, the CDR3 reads TGTGCCAGCAGCTTATCATTCCTAGCAGGAGAGACGCAGTATTTT.

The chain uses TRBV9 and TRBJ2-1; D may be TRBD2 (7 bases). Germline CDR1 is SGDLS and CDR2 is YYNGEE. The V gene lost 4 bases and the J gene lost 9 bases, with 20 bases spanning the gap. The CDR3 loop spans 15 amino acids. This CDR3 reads CASSPLAGAQGEQFF. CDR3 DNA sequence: TGTGCCAGCAGCCCCTTGGCGGGGGCACAGGGTGAGCAGTTCTTC.